The 24 T cell receptor beta chains below come from one sample, sequenced in a study of blood T cell repertoires in COVID-19. Profiled with immunoSEQ multiplex PCR; TCRdb holds only in-frame clones, not every one. This table holds under 350,000 clones, around 86% found once. Sequenced sample: PBMCs or T cells enriched from blood (not recorded which). The receptors were sampled from a young man who had recovered from COVID-19.

The V call is TRBV10-1, the J call TRBJ1-4, with no clear D. V dropped 4 bases and J dropped 0 bases, with 6 bases sitting between them. The CDR3 is 14 amino acids. Germline values: CDR1 WNHNN, CDR2 SYGVQD (reference sequence). The CDR3 here is CASSANPTNEKLFF. The CDR3, as DNA: TGCGCCAGCAGTGCCAATCCAACTAATGAAAAACTGTTTTTT.

V and J are TRBV11-3 and TRBJ2-3; 16 bases fit TRBD2. Germline V gene sequence: CDR1 SGHNT, CDR2 YENEEA. V gave up 4 bases and J gave up 10 bases; unmatched junction bases: 5. This CDR3 has 15 residues. CDR3 protein: CASSSGLAGGRAQYF. DNA for the CDR3: TGTGCCAGCAGCTCGGGACTAGCGGGAGGGCGGGCGCAGTATTTT. The variable domain in full, with the rest retrieved from reference TRBV11-3 and TRBJ2-3, is EAGVVQSPRYKIIEKKQPVAFWCNPISGHNTLYWYLQNLGQGPELLIRYENEEAVDDSQLPKDRFSAERLKGVDSTLKIQPAELGDSAVYLCASSSGLAGGRAQYFGPGTRLTVL.

This clone showed up just once. The V and J genes are TRBV6-4 and TRBJ1-1; weak D call: TRBD1 (5 bases). The germline V gene has CDR1 MRHNA and CDR2 SNTAGT. The ends were cut back, 8 bases at V and 3 bases at J, with 13 bases in the middle. This CDR3 region has 13 residues. The CDR3 sequence is CASSNGADTEAFF. DNA for the CDR3: TGTGCCAGCTCCAATGGGGCGGACACTGAAGCTTTCTTT.

The rearrangement links TRBV6-1 to TRBJ1-2; 11 bases are a match to TRBD1. After removal of 4 bases from V and 8 bases from J, the junction contained 12 bases not matched to a gene. The germline CDR1 and CDR2 sequences are MNHNS and SASEGT. The CDR3 is made up of 16 amino acids. As DNA, the CDR3 is TGTGCCAGCAGTGCGGCAGGGACAGGGGGAGAGTGGGGCTACACCTTC. Translated, it gives CASSAAGTGGEWGYTF.

This chain joins TRBV13 and TRBJ2-3; D is undetermined. V lost 0 bases, J lost 5 bases, and 3 bases lay in between. Germline V gives CDR1 PRHDT, CDR2 FYEKMQ (reference sequence). This CDR3 comprises 12 residues. In DNA, the CDR3 is TGTGCCAGCAGCTTAGGCGTAGATACGCAGTATTTT. Translated, it gives CASSLGVDTQYF.

The chain uses TRBV7-2 and TRBJ2-7; the D is unclear. The length of the CDR3 is 13 residues. CDR1 and CDR2 from the germline V gene are SGHTA and FQGNSA. V was trimmed by 6 bases and J by 2 bases, leaving 11 bases between them. The CDR3 DNA reads TGTGCCAGCAGTCCTCAGGCCCCCTACGAGCAGTACTTC. This translates into CASSPQAPYEQYF.

The chain links TRBV5-1 to TRBJ1-1, with D perhaps TRBD1 (5 bases). Trimming stripped 3 bases from V and 5 bases from J, with 14 bases between. The CDR3 consists of 14 residues. The germline V gene has CDR1 SGHRS and CDR2 YFSETQ. The CDR3 DNA sequence: TGCGCCAGCAGCTCAATCTTGGGGGGAACTGAAGCTTTCTTT. This encodes CASSSILGGTEAFF.

The chain recombines TRBV6-6 with TRBJ2-1; 10 bases line up with TRBD2. The J segment lost 7 bases and the V segment lost 7 bases, leaving 7 bases of the junction unmatched. The CDR3 totals 14 residues. In germline, CDR1 is MNHNY, CDR2 SVGAGI (reference sequence). The CDR3 loop is CASKSGGAMNEQFF. In DNA, the CDR3 is TGTGCCAGCAAAAGCGGGGGGGCTATGAATGAGCAGTTCTTC.

This chain links TRBV5-4 with TRBJ1-3; a possible D gene is TRBD1 (5 bases). The germline V gene encodes CDR1 SGHNT and CDR2 YYREEE (reference sequence). This CDR3 comprises 14 residues. The V gene lost 4 bases and the J gene lost 4 bases, with 12 bases spanning the gap. CDR3 region: CASSPRGDGNTIYF. CDR3 in DNA: TGTGCCAGCAGCCCGCGGGGCGACGGAAACACCATATATTTT.

The CDR3 sequence: CASSYLMTSGGPYQETQYF. CDR3 DNA: TGTGCCAGCAGTTACTTAATGACTAGCGGGGGGCCGTACCAAGAGACCCAGTACTTC. The genes are TRBV6-2 or TRBV6-3 and TRBJ2-5; 13 bases agree with TRBD2. Per germline, CDR1 MNHEY and CDR2 SVGEGT. The CDR3 totals 19 residues. V trimming: 1 base; J trimming: 0 bases; junction bases outside the gene matches: 8.

The chain couples TRBV10-1 to TRBJ2-7, with D unresolved. The V and J ends lost 4 bases and 1 base respectively, with 8 bases between them. Per the germline V gene, CDR1 is WNHNN and CDR2 is SYGVQD (reference sequence). The CDR3 has 13 residues. The CDR3 nucleotides read TGCGCCAGCAGTGGGGTGAGGTCCTACGAGCAGTACTTC. It specifies CASSGVRSYEQYF.

V usage is TRBV7-2 and J usage is TRBJ2-7, with a weak D call TRBD2 (6 bases). This CDR3 comprises 16 residues. Per germline, CDR1 SGHTA and CDR2 FQGNSA. V was clipped by 3 bases and J by 6 bases, with 21 bases between them. The CDR3 region is CASSFRPTSAASEQYF. As DNA, the CDR3 is TGTGCCAGCAGCTTCCGCCCGACTAGTGCTGCGAGCGAGCAGTACTTC.

This sequence joins TRBV5-6 and TRBJ2-3, with D possibly matching TRBD1 (5 bases). This CDR3 is 15 amino acids long. The V gene lost 0 bases and the J gene lost 4 bases, with 12 bases spanning the gap. The V gene's germline CDR1 is SGHDT and CDR2 YYEEEE. The CDR3 sequence is CASSLVGVPADTQYF. The CDR3, as DNA: TGTGCCAGCAGCTTGGTAGGGGTGCCCGCAGATACGCAGTATTTT.

The CDR3 spells CASSPGTVLQETQYF. CDR3 DNA sequence: TGTGCCAGCAGCCCCGGGACAGTGCTACAAGAGACCCAGTACTTC. The rearrangement links TRBV5-4 to TRBJ2-5; TRBD1 matches at 7 bases. The J segment lost 2 bases and the V segment lost 4 bases, leaving 8 bases of the junction unmatched. The germline gives CDR1 SGHNT, CDR2 YYREEE (reference sequence). The CDR3 covers 15 residues.

This rearrangement joins TRBV6-5 to TRBJ1-5, with D unclear. Trimming cost V 0 bases and J 0 bases, with 9 bases left between them. CDR1 is MNHEY, CDR2 SVGAGI, per germline. CDR3 length: 16 amino acids. CDR3 protein: CASSYSGGNSNQPQHF. Written as DNA, the CDR3 is TGTGCCAGCAGTTACTCAGGAGGCAATAGCAATCAGCCCCAGCATTTT.

V usage is TRBV9 and J usage is TRBJ2-1, with D perhaps TRBD2 (6 bases). There are 16 residues in the CDR3. Between the trimmed V and J ends, which lost 3 bases and 0 bases, there was a span of 13 bases. Germline V lookup: CDR1 SGDLS, CDR2 YYNGEE. The DNA of the CDR3 is TGTGCCAGCAGCGGAATAGCGGCGAGCTCCTACAATGAGCAGTTCTTC. Translating it yields CASSGIAASSYNEQFF.

This chain joins TRBV5-1 and TRBJ2-5, with TRBD1 as a possible D gene (5 bases). Germline CDR1 is SGHRS and CDR2 is YFSETQ. V dropped 1 base and J dropped 5 bases, with 9 bases sitting between them. The CDR3 spans 13 residues. The CDR3 bases are TGCGCCAGCAGCTTGACAGGTAGTGAGACCCAGTACTTC. It encodes CASSLTGSETQYF. Variable domain in full (rest from reference TRBV5-1 and TRBJ2-5): KAGVTQTPRYLIKTRGQQVTLSCSPISGHRSVSWYQQTPGQGLQFLFEYFSETQRNKGNFPGRFSGRQFSNSRSEMNVSTLELGDSALYLCASSLTGSETQYFGPGTRLLVL.

CDR3 DNA: TGCGCCAGCAGCCCCGGGGGGACCCTTGTAAGGACCGGGGAGCTGTTTTTT. This codes for CASSPGGTLVRTGELFF. This rearrangement joins TRBV5-1 to TRBJ2-2, with 7 nucleotides matching TRBD2. The CDR3 sequence is 17 residues long. V dropped 4 bases and J dropped 5; count of bases not matched to a gene: 14. CDR1 SGHRS and CDR2 YFSETQ come from the germline V gene.

This sequence joins TRBV28 and TRBJ1-2; 7 bases are a match to TRBD1. The CDR3 extends over 17 amino acids. J was trimmed by 2 bases and V by 2 bases; bases with no gene match: 11. Germline CDR1 is MDHEN and CDR2 is SYDVKM. Written as DNA, the CDR3 is TGTGCCAGCAGTTTAGGAGGGGGCGCCTCGGCAAACTATGGCTACACCTTC. This gives the protein CASSLGGGASANYGYTF.

This clone was observed a single time. The gene calls are TRBV7-2 and TRBJ2-7, with 9 bases identical to TRBD2. Germline CDR1 and CDR2: SGHTA and FQGNSA. The CDR3 extends over 16 amino acids. The ends lost 1 base at V and 4 bases at J; junction bases unmatched: 8. The CDR3 nucleotides read TGTGCCAGCAGCTTAGGTCGGATAGCGGGGGCATACGAGCAGTACTTC. Residues: CASSLGRIAGAYEQYF.

The rearrangement uses TRBV7-8 and TRBJ2-4; D is perhaps TRBD1 (6 bases). The V gene's germline CDR1 is SGHVS and CDR2 FQNEAQ. V gave up 1 base and J gave up 5 bases, with 12 bases separating them. The CDR3 is 15 amino acids. The CDR3 sequence: CASSLGGTRQNIQYF. The CDR3 nucleotides are TGTGCCAGCAGCTTAGGGGGGACACGTCAAAACATTCAGTACTTC.

This chain uses TRBV27 with TRBJ2-1; unclear D gene. V was trimmed by 7 bases and J by 1 base, leaving 17 bases between them. Germline-derived CDR1 and CDR2 are MNHEY and SMNVEV (reference sequence). The CDR3 has 16 amino acids. CDR3 DNA sequence: TGTGCCAGCACTAATTCTTGGATCGGGTCCTACAATGAGCAGTTCTTC. Protein: CASTNSWIGSYNEQFF.

The chain is built from TRBV6-6 and TRBJ2-7, with D uncertain. Germline CDR1 and CDR2: MNHNY and SVGAGI (reference sequence). The CDR3 is 12 amino acids. Trimming removed 8 bases at V and 1 base at J, with 9 bases between. CDR3 loop: CASSKESYEQYF. For the CDR3, the DNA is TGTGCCAGCTCCAAGGAGTCCTACGAGCAGTACTTC.

The chain links TRBV7-6 to TRBJ2-7; 12 bases agree with TRBD2. The trim removed 4 bases at V and 12 bases at J, leaving 13 bases unmatched. The CDR3 runs to 15 residues. CDR1 is SGHVS and CDR2 is FNYEAQ in the germline V gene. The CDR3 region is CASSSTLAGGAGWYF. For the CDR3, the DNA is TGTGCCAGCAGCTCCACTCTAGCGGGAGGGGCGGGCTGGTACTTC.